One and the same sample provided the 13 T cell receptor beta chains below, sequenced in a study of blood T cell repertoires in COVID-19. Method: immunoSEQ multiplex PCR; TCRdb's copy keeps in-frame clones and lacks some. The sample shows under 95,000 clones, approximately 87% of them seen only once. The sample comprised peripheral blood. The receptors shown here come from a man aged 80 or over in a cohort sampled during active COVID-19.

Worth noting for this clone: Mismatch with germline at one junction end may stem from a read error. This chain links TRBV6-5 with TRBJ1-2; TRBD1 aligns across 8 bases. Germline V gives CDR1 MNHEY, CDR2 SVGAGI. CDR3 length: 14 amino acids. The CDR3 DNA reads as TGTGCCAGCAGATACTTGGGACAGGCCTATGGCTACACCTTC. It translates to CASRYLGQAYGYTF.

The chain links TRBV4-2 to TRBJ2-5; 9 nucleotides match TRBD2. With V trimmed by 4 bases and J by 2 bases, 8 bases remained unmatched. The CDR3 is made up of 16 amino acids. Looked up from germline, CDR1 is LGHNA and CDR2 is YNFKEQ. The CDR3 sequence: CASSLRGGLEQETQYF. The CDR3, as DNA: TGTGCCAGCAGCCTGCGGGGGGGCCTAGAGCAAGAGACCCAGTACTTC.

The rearrangement links TRBV18 to TRBJ2-7; 9 bases line up with TRBD1. Germline V gene data show CDR1 as KGHSH and CDR2 as LQKENI. The CDR3 contains 15 residues. Unmatched junction bases numbered 2, after V lost 1 base and J lost 1 base. This CDR3 is CASSPLGTGSYEQYF. The CDR3 DNA is TGTGCCAGCTCACCACTCGGGACAGGGTCCTACGAGCAGTACTTC.

This chain connects TRBV5-4 to TRBJ2-5, with D possibly being TRBD2 (6 bases). CDR1 SGHNT and CDR2 YYREEE come from the germline V gene (reference sequence). The CDR3 length is 15 residues. Trimming cost V 4 bases and J 2 bases, with 15 bases left between them. The CDR3 region has the DNA TGTGCCAGCAGCGCGGCGGGGCGGGATCAAGAGACCCAGTACTTC. Protein sequence: CASSAAGRDQETQYF.

This clone was recorded many times. The J gene is TRBJ2-3, the V gene TRBV7-8, with 8 bases fitting TRBD2. The J segment lost 0 bases and the V segment lost 3 bases, leaving 2 bases of the junction unmatched. The germline V gene encodes CDR1 SGHVS and CDR2 FQNEAQ. The CDR3 totals 15 residues. The CDR3 DNA reads as TGTGCCAGCAGCTTTAGCGGGACTAGCACAGATACGCAGTATTTT. This encodes CASSFSGTSTDTQYF.

CDR3 residues: CASSYDRGNQPQHF. The CDR3 DNA reads TGTGCCAGCAGCTATGACAGGGGGAATCAGCCCCAGCATTTT. The chain carries TRBV7-8 and TRBJ1-5; 9 positions match TRBD1. CDR3 length equals 14 residues. The germline gives CDR1 SGHVS, CDR2 FQNEAQ. Trimming cost V 4 bases and J 4 bases; bases outside gene matches: 2. Variable domain in full (rest from reference TRBV7-8 and TRBJ1-5): GAGVSQSPRYKVAKRGQDVALRCDPISGHVSLFWYQQALGQGPEFLTYFQNEAQLDKSGLPSDRFFAERPEGSVSTLKIQRTQQEDSAVYLCASSYDRGNQPQHFGDGTRLSIL.

The chain carries TRBV2 and TRBJ1-1; TRBD1 is a possible D gene (5 bases). The CDR3 loop spans 15 amino acids. Germline V gene data show CDR1 as SNHLY and CDR2 as FYNNEI. The V gene lost 8 bases and the J gene lost 5 bases, with 21 bases spanning the gap. The CDR3 bases are TGTGCCAGCGGCTCCCGTGCGGGAAAGGGGACTGAAGCTTTCTTT. This encodes CASGSRAGKGTEAFF.

This chain joins TRBV28 and TRBJ2-5; D gene ambiguous. The CDR3 is made up of 14 amino acids. V was shortened by 3 bases and J by 1 base, with 9 bases between the two germline ends. Germline CDR1 reads MDHEN; CDR2 reads SYDVKM. The CDR3 reads CASSFRRPQETQYF. CDR3 DNA sequence: TGTGCCAGCAGTTTTAGGCGGCCCCAAGAGACCCAGTACTTC.

The chain joins TRBV5-1 to TRBJ2-2; perhaps TRBD1 as D (6 bases). This CDR3 has 16 residues. V lost 0 bases and J 2 bases, leaving 11 bases between the germline ends. The germline V gene encodes CDR1 SGHRS and CDR2 YFSETQ. The CDR3 nucleotides read TGCGCCAGCAGCTTGGGACAGGTTATTAACACCGGGGAGCTGTTTTTT. Translation gives CASSLGQVINTGELFF.

This clone was seen a handful of times. This sequence joins TRBV19 and TRBJ1-6; TRBD1 aligns across 7 bases. The CDR3 is made up of 15 amino acids. CDR1 is LNHDA and CDR2 is SQIVND in the germline V gene (reference sequence). Trimming removed 7 bases from V and 7 bases from J; junction bases left unmatched: 10. CDR3 coding DNA: TGTGCCAGTACCGGGGGACAGTTGCTAAATTCACCCCTCCACTTT. Its protein is CASTGGQLLNSPLHF.

V and J are TRBV4-1 and TRBJ2-1, with D possibly matching TRBD1 (6 bases). V was clipped by 5 bases and J by 3 bases, with 17 bases between them. The CDR3 is 16 amino acids. In germline, CDR1 is MGHRA, CDR2 YSYEKL. CDR3 sequence reads: CASSTTGLGIYNEQFF. The DNA of the CDR3 is TGCGCCAGCAGCACCACAGGGTTGGGGATCTACAATGAGCAGTTCTTC.

CDR3 in amino acids: CASSFPGSYEQYF. CDR3 DNA sequence: TGTGCCAGCAGCTTCCCCGGGAGCTACGAGCAGTACTTC. The chain combines TRBV11-2 with TRBJ2-7; TRBD2 is a possible D gene (6 bases). Germline V CDR1 and CDR2: SGHAT, FQNNGV. This CDR3 is built from 13 residues. V gave up 3 bases and J gave up 3 bases, with 9 bases separating them. The whole variable domain, filled in from reference TRBV11-2 and TRBJ2-7, reads EAGVAQSPRYKIIEKRQSVAFWCNPISGHATLYWYQQILGQGPKLLIQFQNNGVVDDSQLPKDRFSAERLKGVDSTLKIQPAKLEDSAVYLCASSFPGSYEQYFGPGTRLTVT.

The rearrangement uses TRBV5-6 and TRBJ1-6; D unclear. Germline assignment: CDR1 SGHDT and CDR2 YYEEEE. This CDR3 contains 15 residues. Trimming removed 0 bases from V and 7 bases from J, with 11 bases in between. The CDR3: CASSLEARMNSPLHF. The CDR3 DNA is TGTGCCAGCAGCTTGGAGGCTAGGATGAATTCACCCCTCCACTTT.